This T cell receptor beta chain emerged from a study of CD8+ T cells in alopecia areata. Findings and limits, study-wide: Resident alphabeta T-cell populations of normal skin are likewise subject to sequencing in scalp samples. Mice gave a clearer picture of TCR sharing than patients did, possibly for HLA-related reasons.

This clone was detected only once. The antigen is undetermined. This CDR3 spans 11 amino acids. Germline assignment: CDR1 MNHNY and CDR2 SVGAGI (reference sequence). Between the trimmed V and J ends, which lost 8 bases and 7 bases, there was a span of 11 bases. Sequencing templates came from extracted RNA that was reverse transcribed into cDNA. Method: immunoSEQ multiplex PCR; TCRdb's copy keeps in-frame clones and lacks some. The sample carries roughly 64,000 clones, about 40% recorded once. The V gene is TRBV6-6, the J gene TRBJ1-1; weak D call: TRBD1 (5 bases). The source material was NKG2D-low CD8+ T cells sorted from blood. The clonotype comes from a human donor with alopecia areata. In DNA form, the CDR3 reads TGTGCCAGCCGAAGGGGTAGTGAAGCTTTCTTT. Protein product: CASRRGSEAFF.